The 29 T cell receptor beta chains listed next were all sequenced from one sample in a study of T-cell reconstitution after alpha-beta-depleted transplantation in children. Unique molecular identifiers were incorporated when the TCRbeta library was constructed. TCRdb ran MiXCR on the PCR reads and lists one entry per CDR3 protein. The profile shows about 830,000 distinct CDR3 sequences, around 17% of them singletons. The material sequenced was PBMCs, mostly from graft donor cells, taken 360 days after TCRalphabeta/CD19-depleted stem cell transplant. The origin of the receptors is a male patient younger than 18 who had a stem cell transplant for acute lymphoblastic leukemia, so the T cells may come from the graft donor.

The sample holds many counts of this clonotype. The rearrangement joins TRBV29-1 to TRBJ2-7; no clear D. CDR3 length equals 12 residues. The germline CDR1 and CDR2 sequences are SQVTM and ANQGSEA. The V end lost 4 bases, the J end lost 0 bases, and 7 bases lay between the germline ends. The CDR3 region is CSVGLDSYEQYF. The CDR3 nucleotides are TGCAGCGTTGGTCTGGACTCCTACGAGCAGTACTTC.

This chain uses TRBV7-9 with TRBJ2-1, with 10 bases lining up with TRBD1. Germline V gene sequence: CDR1 SEHNR, CDR2 FQNEAQ (reference sequence). Losses at the gene ends were 6 bases for V and 6 bases for J; bases not matched to a gene: 8. The CDR3 sequence is 15 residues long. CDR3 protein: CASSMPGQGINEQFF. CDR3 coding DNA: TGTGCCAGCAGTATGCCGGGACAGGGGATCAATGAGCAGTTCTTC.

This clonotype was seen more than once but under ten times. This chain uses TRBV5-1 with TRBJ2-3; TRBD2 agrees at 8 bases. After removal of 4 bases from V and 3 bases from J, the junction contained 10 bases not matched to a gene. The germline gives CDR1 SGHRS, CDR2 YFSETQ. The CDR3 has 16 amino acids. The CDR3 DNA reads as TGCGCCAGCAGCCTTCCAACTAGCGGAGAAACAGATACGCAGTATTTT. Amino acids: CASSLPTSGETDTQYF.

The chain joins TRBV11-3 to TRBJ2-1, with 12 positions matching TRBD1. The V gene end was trimmed by 1 base and the J gene end by 7 bases; junction bases not matched to a gene: 5. The CDR3 has 16 residues. From germline, CDR1 is SGHNT and CDR2 YENEEA. The CDR3 bases are TGTGCCAGCAGCTTAGGGGGACAGGGGGCAAGGAATGAGCAGTTCTTC. Translation gives CASSLGGQGARNEQFF.

This clonotype was detected a few times. The J gene is TRBJ2-1, the V gene TRBV7-6; TRBD2 is a possible D gene (6 bases). The CDR3 contains 16 residues. Trimming took off 0 bases at V and 3 bases at J, with 12 bases between the two ends. Germline V gives CDR1 SGHVS, CDR2 FNYEAQ. CDR3 in amino acids: CASSLAVAEDYNEQFF. CDR3 nucleotide sequence: TGTGCCAGCAGCTTAGCCGTAGCGGAAGACTACAATGAGCAGTTCTTC.

This clonotype has only a few counts. The chain joins TRBV12-3 or TRBV12-4 to TRBJ2-3; D is uncertain. Trimming pared 2 bases from V and 1 base from J, leaving 10 bases between. This CDR3 is 15 amino acids long. The CDR3 nucleotides read TGTGCCAGCAGTTTATCCGTAACCCGCACAGATACGCAGTATTTT. Amino acids: CASSLSVTRTDTQYF.

This clonotype was recorded a few times. The V gene is TRBV29-1, the J gene TRBJ2-3; D possibly corresponds to TRBD2 (5 bases). There are 14 residues in the CDR3. The germline V gene has CDR1 SQVTM and CDR2 ANQGSEA. V was pared by 0 bases and J by 3 bases, with 10 bases between. CDR3 DNA sequence: TGCAGCGTTGAAGATCGAGGGTGGACAGATACGCAGTATTTT. Its protein product is CSVEDRGWTDTQYF.

This clonotype showed up just a few times. This chain links TRBV24-1 with TRBJ1-1; 7 nucleotides align to TRBD1. The CDR3 is made up of 15 amino acids. Looked up from germline, CDR1 is KGHDR and CDR2 is SFDVKD. V lost 4 bases, J lost 0 bases, and 4 bases stayed unmatched. The CDR3 nucleotides are TGTGCCACCAGTGACCCACAGGGGTTGAACACTGAAGCTTTCTTT. Protein sequence: CATSDPQGLNTEAFF.

The V call is TRBV7-8, the J call TRBJ2-7; D possibly corresponds to TRBD2 (5 bases). Between the trimmed V and J ends, which lost 5 bases and 3 bases, there was a span of 17 bases. The germline gives CDR1 SGHVS, CDR2 FQNEAQ. CDR3 length: 15 residues. CDR3 amino acids: CASSPRTSKYYEQYF. CDR3 DNA: TGTGCCAGCAGCCCTCGTACTAGTAAGTACTACGAGCAGTACTTC.

The chain recombines TRBV7-7 with TRBJ2-3; D is ambiguous. The length of the CDR3 is 16 residues. CDR1 is SSHAT, CDR2 FNYEAQ, per germline (reference sequence). V shed 5 bases and J shed 0 bases, with 15 bases lying between them. The CDR3 sequence is CASSPRGIASTDTQYF. As DNA, the CDR3 is TGTGCCAGCAGCCCCCGTGGAATAGCAAGCACAGATACGCAGTATTTT.

This clonotype came up a few times. The V call is TRBV11-2, the J call TRBJ2-5, with TRBD1 identical over 7 bases. Losses at the gene ends were 1 base for V and 1 base for J; bases not matched to a gene: 6. CDR3 length equals 16 residues. Germline CDR1 reads SGHAT; CDR2 reads FQNNGV. CDR3: CASSLARQGPQETQYF. DNA for the CDR3: TGTGCCAGCAGCTTAGCTCGACAGGGTCCCCAAGAGACCCAGTACTTC.

This clonotype was observed at least ten times. The V and J genes are TRBV11-2 and TRBJ1-2; D may be TRBD1 (5 bases). Trimming left V 5 bases short and J 2 bases short, with 18 bases between. The CDR3 is 16 amino acids. Looked up from germline, CDR1 is SGHAT and CDR2 is FQNNGV. CDR3 DNA sequence: TGTGCCAGCAGCACCCCTCGGGGGGGAGGGAACTATGGCTACACCTTC. Protein sequence: CASSTPRGGGNYGYTF.

This clonotype was seen a handful of times. The V call is TRBV20-1, the J call TRBJ2-1; 11 bases are shared with TRBD2. The length of the CDR3 is 15 residues. Unmatched junction bases numbered 7, after V lost 3 bases and J lost 6 bases. Germline CDR1 DFQATT, CDR2 SNEGSKA (reference sequence). CDR3 amino acids: CSARLSGRASNEQFF. The CDR3 nucleotides are TGCAGTGCTAGGCTTAGCGGGAGGGCCTCCAATGAGCAGTTCTTC.

The chain has TRBV11-2 and TRBJ2-7, with D tentatively TRBD2 (6 bases). This CDR3 is built from 15 residues. The germline V and J ends were trimmed by 5 bases and 3 bases, with 17 bases remaining between them. Germline V gene sequence: CDR1 SGHAT, CDR2 FQNNGV. Here the CDR3 DNA reads TGTGCCAGCAGCGCGATAAGGGCGGGAAGCTACGAGCAGTACTTC. It translates to CASSAIRAGSYEQYF.

This clonotype was detected only a few times. This rearrangement joins TRBV25-1 to TRBJ2-7; D call uncertain. The V end was cut by 4 bases, the J end by 5 bases, with 6 bases between. The germline CDR1 and CDR2 sequences are MGHDK and SYGVNS. This CDR3 has 11 residues. CDR3 in amino acids: CASSVLHEQYF. The CDR3 DNA reads TGTGCCAGCAGTGTGCTACACGAGCAGTACTTC.

The chain uses TRBV29-1 and TRBJ1-1, with unresolved D. The germline V and J ends were trimmed by 3 bases and 2 bases, with 13 bases remaining between them. Germline CDR1 is SQVTM and CDR2 is ANQGSEA. The CDR3 runs 14 residues. The CDR3 protein is CSVDLRPGNTEAFF. The CDR3 bases are TGCAGCGTTGATCTCCGGCCAGGAAACACTGAAGCTTTCTTT.

Regarding this clonotype: A read error is possible here, since a much larger clone lies one base away. V gene TRBV3-1 combines with J gene TRBJ2-2; D may be TRBD1 or TRBD2 (6 bases each). The CDR3 consists of 19 residues. The germline V gene has CDR1 LGHDT and CDR2 YNNKEL (reference sequence). CDR3 sequence reads: CACSTRIQGGNVDTGELFF. The CDR3 bases are TGTGCCTGCAGTACCCGAATTCAAGGGGGGAACGTAGACACCGGGGAGCTGTTTTTT. Full variable domain (outside the CDR3, taken from reference TRBV3-1 and TRBJ2-2): DTAVSQTPKYLVTQMGNDKSIKCEQNLGHDTMYWYKQDSKKFLKIMFSYNNKELIINETVPNRFSPKSPDKAHLNLHINSLELGDSAVYFCACSTRIQGGNVDTGELFFGEGSRLTVL.

This chain links TRBV6-1 with TRBJ2-5; D is unresolved. CDR3 length: 14 amino acids. V was clipped by 5 bases and J by 5 bases, with 15 bases between them. The germline V gene has CDR1 MNHNS and CDR2 SASEGT. The CDR3 DNA reads TGTGCCAGCAGTCCGGCCGTGTTGTGGGAGACCCAGTACTTC. This gives the protein CASSPAVLWETQYF.

At least ten counts were recorded for this clonotype. V usage is TRBV24-1 and J usage is TRBJ2-2; D might be TRBD1 (5 bases). Germline CDR1 is KGHDR and CDR2 is SFDVKD. V lost 12 bases to trimming and J lost 0 bases, with 13 bases between them. The CDR3 spans 14 residues. The CDR3 DNA reads TGTGCCTCGACTCCAGGGCCGAACACCGGGGAGCTGTTTTTT. Amino acids: CASTPGPNTGELFF.

In the case of this clonotype: One end of the junction does not line up with germline, which may come from a read error. V usage is TRBV5-1 and J usage is TRBJ2-3; D is undetermined. Looked up from germline, CDR1 is SGHRS and CDR2 is YFSETQ. CDR3 length: 14 residues. Here the CDR3 DNA reads TGCGCCAACAGCTCCCACACTAGCACAGATACGCAGTATTTT. Translating gives CANSSHTSTDTQYF.

The chain links TRBV6-5 to TRBJ1-2; 8 nucleotides line up with TRBD1. CDR1 and CDR2 from the germline V gene are MNHEY and SVGAGI. CDR3 length equals 15 residues. V dropped 1 base and J dropped 3; count of bases not matched to a gene: 4. CDR3 residues: CASSYLDREDYGYTF. The DNA of the CDR3 is TGTGCCAGCAGTTACTTGGACAGGGAAGACTATGGCTACACCTTC.

There are a few counts of this clonotype. The V and J genes are TRBV28 and TRBJ2-7; 7 bases align to TRBD1. Trimming at V came to 6 bases and at J to 1 base, leaving 12 bases not matched to a gene. This CDR3 spans 16 amino acids. CDR1 MDHEN and CDR2 SYDVKM come from the germline V gene. This CDR3 is CASSQNTGQYSYEQYF. The CDR3 nucleotides read TGTGCCAGCAGCCAGAACACGGGACAGTATTCCTACGAGCAGTACTTC.

This sequence joins TRBV5-1 and TRBJ2-5; TRBD1 might be the D (5 bases). V was clipped by 3 bases and J by 3 bases, with 12 bases between them. Germline CDR1 reads SGHRS; CDR2 reads YFSETQ. The CDR3 extends over 14 amino acids. CDR3 sequence reads: CASSSGHPEETQYF. The CDR3 coding sequence is TGCGCCAGCAGCTCTGGACACCCTGAAGAGACCCAGTACTTC.

This clonotype was detected a few times. The chain couples TRBV2 to TRBJ2-1, with 7 nucleotides matching TRBD2. This CDR3 has 12 amino acids. Germline V gives CDR1 SNHLY, CDR2 FYNNEI. V lost 6 bases, J lost 12 bases, and 8 bases stayed unmatched. As DNA, the CDR3 is TGTGCCAGCAGACGACTAGCTATGGCGCAGTTCTTC. It yields the protein CASRRLAMAQFF.

This chain links TRBV11-2 with TRBJ1-6; no clear D gene. Germline loops: CDR1 SGHAT, CDR2 FQNNGV. There are 12 residues in the CDR3. The V end was cut by 5 bases, the J end by 12 bases, with 11 bases between. CDR3 sequence reads: CASSTRRRPLHF. The CDR3 DNA sequence: TGTGCCAGCAGCACCCGACGGCGACCCCTCCACTTT.

This clonotype has a handful of counts. The V and J genes are TRBV18 and TRBJ2-7; 12 nucleotides agree with TRBD1. CDR1 and CDR2 (germline): KGHSH, LQKENI. The V segment lost 3 bases and the J segment 3 bases; nucleotides outside the gene matches: 6. This CDR3 comprises 16 residues. The CDR3 loop reads CASSPGTGGVSYEQYF. Written as DNA, the CDR3 is TGTGCCAGCTCACCCGGGACAGGGGGCGTCAGCTACGAGCAGTACTTC.

This clonotype was seen only a few times. The chain combines TRBV3-1 with TRBJ2-1; 13 bases agree with TRBD2. CDR1 is LGHDT, CDR2 YNNKEL, per germline (reference sequence). The length of the CDR3 is 17 residues. Losses at the gene ends were 2 bases for V and 5 bases for J; bases not matched to a gene: 6. The CDR3 nucleotides read TGTGCCAGCAGCCAACCTGGACTAGCGGGAGTGGACAATGAGCAGTTCTTC. Its translation is CASSQPGLAGVDNEQFF.

A few counts support this clonotype. The rearrangement uses TRBV7-7 and TRBJ1-1; the D is unclear. Between the trimmed V and J ends, which lost 4 bases and 0 bases, there was a span of 6 bases. CDR1 is SSHAT, CDR2 FNYEAQ, per germline (reference sequence). CDR3 length: 13 amino acids. This CDR3 is CASSWAVNTEAFF. The CDR3 DNA reads TGTGCCAGCAGCTGGGCGGTGAACACTGAAGCTTTCTTT.

The table lists this clonotype with a few counts. This chain links TRBV12-3 or TRBV12-4 with TRBJ1-6; D perhaps matches TRBD1 (6 bases). The CDR3 loop spans 14 amino acids. V lost 3 bases and J lost 7, with 10 bases in between. Here the CDR3 reads CASSFAGQNSPLHF. The DNA of the CDR3 is TGTGCCAGCAGTTTCGCGGGACAAAATTCACCCCTCCACTTT.